The clone carrying this T cell receptor beta chain was observed many times. Its target is unknown. The data belong to a study of T cell repertoires in cytomegalovirus infection. Regarding the study as a whole: Totalled public TCR beta family frequency picked out people who carried CMV plus the relevant HLA.

TCRdb called the reads again in MiXCR, with one record for every CDR3 protein. The sample shows more than 150,000 distinct CDR3 sequences, under 25% of them seen only once. This CDR3 is built from 15 residues. CDR1 and CDR2 (germline): SEHNR, FQNEAQ (reference sequence). The J segment lost 4 bases and the V segment lost 5 bases, leaving 8 bases of the junction unmatched. The sequence was obtained from a human donor in good health (CMV status not recorded). Some clones in this sample may be carry-over from other donors' samples. The sequencing input was PBMCs. J is TRBJ1-3 and V is TRBV7-9; the match to TRBD1 covers 7 bases. CDR3 in amino acids: CASSHDRASGNTIYF. In DNA form, the CDR3 reads TGTGCCAGCAGCCATGACAGGGCTTCCGGAAACACCATATATTTT.